One sample yielded the 17 T cell receptor beta chains listed below, sequenced in a study of shared clonotypes between healthy human individuals. Libraries were prepared by immunoSEQ multiplex PCR; TCRdb keeps only in-frame clonotypes and omits some of them. Of approximately 440,000 clones listed, 60% to 80% are singletons. Sequenced input: PBMCs. Every receptor here comes from a woman between 40 and 55 years old in good health. Some clones in this sample may be carry-over from other donors' samples.

The genes are TRBV29-1 and TRBJ1-1; TRBD1 might be the D (5 bases). The germline gives CDR1 SQVTM, CDR2 ANQGSEA. CDR3 length: 15 residues. V was shortened by 5 bases and J by 0 bases, with 16 bases between the two germline ends. CDR3 sequence: CSVQAGWGMNTEAFF. The CDR3 nucleotides read TGCAGCGTTCAAGCGGGATGGGGCATGAACACTGAAGCTTTCTTT.

The genes are TRBV5-3 and TRBJ1-1; tentatively, D is TRBD1 (5 bases). TRBV5-3 is an ORF, and what it does is uncertain. This CDR3 is built from 13 residues. Trimming removed 9 bases from V and 7 bases from J, with 19 bases in between. The CDR3 nucleotides read TGTGCCACCCGGCGGGCAGGGAGGGGTGAAGCTTTCTTT. It encodes CATRRAGRGEAFF.

The chain links TRBV5-1 to TRBJ2-3; 9 bases agree with TRBD2. The CDR3 length is 15 residues. V shed 3 bases and J 6 bases; nucleotides not matched to a gene: 8. Germline CDR1 SGHRS, CDR2 YFSETQ. Here the CDR3 reads CASSYSGSKADTQYF. As DNA, the CDR3 is TGCGCCAGCAGCTATAGCGGGAGTAAGGCGGATACGCAGTATTTT. Using reference TRBV5-1 and TRBJ2-3 for the parts outside the CDR3, the full variable domain is KAGVTQTPRYLIKTRGQQVTLSCSPISGHRSVSWYQQTPGQGLQFLFEYFSETQRNKGNFPGRFSGRQFSNSRSEMNVSTLELGDSALYLCASSYSGSKADTQYFGPGTRLTVL.

About this clone: A far larger clone is a single base away, which makes a read error likely. This rearrangement joins TRBV6-6 to TRBJ2-7; D uncertain. Germline V gene data show CDR1 as MNHNY and CDR2 as SVGAGI (reference sequence). This CDR3 spans 12 amino acids. V was cut by 6 bases and J by 5 bases, with 11 bases left in between. The CDR3 DNA reads as TGTGCCAGCAGCGCCCATGGGGACGAGCAGTACTTC. This translates into CASSAHGDEQYF.

There are a few counts of this clone. A much larger clone differs from this one at a single base, so this may be a read error. Other DNA sequences in the sample encode the same CDR3. The chain couples TRBV6-4 to TRBJ1-1; unclear D gene. Germline CDR1 MRHNA, CDR2 SNTAGT. V was shortened by 6 bases and J by 5 bases, with 22 bases between the two germline ends. This CDR3 is built from 16 residues. The CDR3 DNA reads TGTGCCAGCAGCGACCAACGACCCGGTGCGGGAACTGAAGCTTTCTTT. It yields the protein CASSDQRPGAGTEAFF.

This clone was seen only a few times. J is TRBJ2-7 and V is TRBV7-2; 14 nucleotides agree with TRBD2. There are 15 residues in the CDR3. Germline loops: CDR1 SGHTA, CDR2 FQGNSA. The junction had 6 bases not matched to a gene; V was cut back by 5 bases and J by 6 bases. The DNA for the CDR3 is TGTGCCAGCAGCCCAGGGACTAGCGGGAGTTTCGAGCAGTACTTC. This codes for CASSPGTSGSFEQYF.

The chain combines TRBV2 with TRBJ2-1; tentative D call: TRBD2 (5 bases). Germline values: CDR1 SNHLY, CDR2 FYNNEI. The CDR3 has 12 residues. Trimming removed 6 bases from V and 12 bases from J, with 15 bases in between. The CDR3 here is CASSPEGETQFF. DNA for the CDR3: TGTGCCAGCAGCCCAGAGGGAGAAACGCAGTTCTTC.

V is TRBV7-2 and J is TRBJ2-7, with 7 bases lining up with TRBD1. Germline V gives CDR1 SGHTA, CDR2 FQGNSA. The CDR3 covers 15 residues. Trimming took 1 base from V and 2 from J; bases not matched to a gene: 5. CDR3 protein: CASSLGQGFAYEQYF. DNA for the CDR3: TGTGCCAGCAGCTTAGGACAGGGATTCGCCTACGAGCAGTACTTC.

About this clone itself: A far larger clone is just one base off, so this is likely a read error. V gene TRBV10-3 combines with J gene TRBJ2-5; no definite D call. The DNA matches TRBJ2-7 better at its end, which makes the J call doubtful. In germline, CDR1 is ENHRY, CDR2 SYGVKD. The CDR3 is made up of 14 amino acids. CDR3 region: CAISDRALPLEQYF. CDR3 coding DNA: TGTGCCATCAGTGATCGGGCCCTACCTCTCGAGCAGTACTTC.

There are a few counts of this clone. The gene calls are TRBV6-6 and TRBJ2-5; D gene unclear. The J call is doubtful: the DNA matches TRBJ2-7 better. The CDR3 contains 15 residues. The germline CDR1 and CDR2 sequences are MNHNY and SVGAGI (reference sequence). The CDR3 DNA reads as TGTGCCAGCAGTTACTCCACCCCCCGGTTATACGAGCAGTACTTC. This sequence encodes CASSYSTPRLYEQYF.

The rearrangement uses TRBV7-8 and TRBJ2-7, with a possible D match to TRBD2 (5 bases). Germline CDR1 reads SGHVS; CDR2 reads FQNEAQ. The V gene lost 0 bases and the J gene lost 13 bases, with 19 bases spanning the gap. The CDR3 totals 14 residues. CDR3 loop: CASSLAIADWKFYF. In nucleotides, the CDR3 is TGTGCCAGCAGCTTAGCCATCGCGGACTGGAAATTTTACTTC.

This clone was detected once. V gene TRBV28 combines with J gene TRBJ2-3; D perhaps matches TRBD1 (6 bases). Germline V gene sequence: CDR1 MDHEN, CDR2 SYDVKM. The CDR3 is 15 residues long. Trimming took off 6 bases at V and 0 bases at J, with 13 bases between the two ends. The CDR3 sequence is CASRSGQPSTDTQYF. CDR3 nucleotides: TGTGCCAGCAGAAGCGGACAGCCCAGCACAGATACGCAGTATTTT. Full variable domain (missing parts from reference TRBV28 and TRBJ2-3): DVKVTQSSRYLVKRTGEKVFLECVQDMDHENMFWYRQDPGLGLRLIYFSYDVKMKEKGDIPEGYSVSREKKERFSLILESASTNQTSMYLCASRSGQPSTDTQYFGPGTRLTVL.

The chain combines TRBV28 with TRBJ2-1; tentative D call: TRBD1 (6 bases). Per germline, CDR1 MDHEN and CDR2 SYDVKM. The CDR3 length is 15 residues. V lost 3 bases and J 9 bases, leaving 18 bases between the germline ends. The CDR3 DNA reads TGTGCCAGCAGTTTTCAGGGGCCCCAATCTCGTGAGCAGTTCTTC. This translates into CASSFQGPQSREQFF. Full variable domain (rest looked up from reference TRBV28 and TRBJ2-1): DVKVTQSSRYLVKRTGEKVFLECVQDMDHENMFWYRQDPGLGLRLIYFSYDVKMKEKGDIPEGYSVSREKKERFSLILESASTNQTSMYLCASSFQGPQSREQFFGPGTRLTVL.

This chain uses TRBV30 with TRBJ2-7; D is uncertain. V was cut by 3 bases and J by 6 bases, with 15 bases left in between. Germline CDR1 is GTSNPN and CDR2 is SVGIG (reference sequence). The CDR3 is 13 residues long. As DNA, the CDR3 is TGTGCCTGGAGCGGGTCCTTCGGTCTCGAGCAGTACTTC. Encoded protein: CAWSGSFGLEQYF.

Comments on this clone: Other DNA sequences within the sample encode an identical CDR3. The chain is built from TRBV20-1 and TRBJ2-5; D is ambiguous. The CDR3 runs 11 residues. V lost 3 bases, J lost 5 bases, and 7 bases lay in between. Germline-derived CDR1 and CDR2 are DFQATT and SNEGSKA (reference sequence). The CDR3 region has the DNA TGCAGTGCTAGTTTATTGGAGACCCAGTACTTC. This encodes CSASLLETQYF.

This chain links TRBV7-3 with TRBJ2-5; D not certain. Trimming shortened V by 5 bases and J by 5 bases, and 12 bases separated the two germline ends. Germline CDR1 and CDR2: SGHTA and FQGTGA. The CDR3 runs to 13 residues. CDR3 sequence reads: CASSQGSAETQYF. In nucleotides, the CDR3 is TGTGCCAGCAGCCAAGGGTCGGCGGAGACCCAGTACTTC.

The chain couples TRBV28 to TRBJ1-2; tentatively, D is TRBD1 (5 bases). Germline V gives CDR1 MDHEN, CDR2 SYDVKM. The CDR3 runs to 15 residues. Trimming shortened V by 1 base and J by 1 base, and 10 bases separated the two germline ends. This CDR3 reads CASSLYQGLNYGYTF. The CDR3 DNA follows: TGTGCCAGCAGTTTATACCAGGGACTTAACTATGGCTACACCTTC.